These 8 T cell receptor beta chains came from one sample sequenced in a study of blood T cell repertoires in COVID-19 (dated by TCRdb to the early 2020s). The receptor library was made with the immunoSEQ multiplex PCR assay. TCRdb stores this immuneACCESS table with in-frame sequences only. Part of the clones is absent; in the studies checked, under half of the shortfall reflects unresolved V genes, and no reason is known for the rest. Present in this sample are 150,000 or so clones, about 79% of which were seen just once. The ten largest clones capture around 6.7% of the sample. Sequenced material: peripheral blood. These receptors all come from a woman in her 50s in a cohort sampled during active or convalescent COVID-19.

This chain uses TRBV19 with TRBJ2-7; unclear D gene. This CDR3 has 12 residues. Looked up from germline, CDR1 is LNHDA and CDR2 is SQIVND (reference sequence). V dropped 3 bases and J dropped 7 bases, with 10 bases sitting between them. This CDR3 is CASSMGSREQYF. The CDR3 DNA reads TGTGCCAGTAGTATGGGCAGTAGGGAGCAGTACTTC.

J is TRBJ1-4 and V is TRBV18; D is ambiguous. Per the germline V gene, CDR1 is KGHSH and CDR2 is LQKENI. Trimming shortened V by 4 bases and J by 0 bases, and 6 bases separated the two germline ends. The CDR3 consists of 14 residues. DNA of the CDR3: TGTGCCAGCTCACAAACGGCAACTAATGAAAAACTGTTTTTT. This encodes CASSQTATNEKLFF.

The chain combines TRBV7-2 with TRBJ2-7; 8 nucleotides line up with TRBD2. This CDR3 contains 15 residues. V lost 5 bases, J lost 1 base, and 7 bases stayed unmatched. Per germline, CDR1 SGHTA and CDR2 FQGNSA. This CDR3 reads CASSGGLVASYEQYF. CDR3 nucleotides: TGTGCCAGCAGCGGGGGACTAGTCGCGTCCTACGAGCAGTACTTC.

The V and J genes are TRBV6-1 and TRBJ1-2; 7 nucleotides match TRBD1. V gave up 1 base and J gave up 4 bases; unmatched junction bases: 9. Germline CDR1 reads MNHNS; CDR2 reads SASEGT. The CDR3 is made up of 16 amino acids. The CDR3 DNA reads TGTGCCAGCAGTGAAGATTACAGGGGATTTGCCTATGGCTACACCTTC. Translation gives CASSEDYRGFAYGYTF.

CDR3 bases: TGTGCCAGTAGGGGAGGGTTGAGTGAAAAACTGTTTTTT. It translates to CASRGGLSEKLFF. The chain is built from TRBV19 and TRBJ1-4; D gene uncertain. The V end was cut by 6 bases, the J end by 7 bases, with 12 bases between. Per the germline V gene, CDR1 is LNHDA and CDR2 is SQIVND (reference sequence). CDR3 length equals 13 residues.

V is TRBV19 and J is TRBJ1-1; 9 positions agree with TRBD1. V lost 6 bases and J lost 4; bases outside the gene matches: 9. The CDR3 length is 15 residues. Germline CDR1 is LNHDA and CDR2 is SQIVND (reference sequence). For the CDR3, the DNA is TGTGCCAGTAGGATACCGGGACAGGGACTCACTGAAGCTTTCTTT. Its protein product is CASRIPGQGLTEAFF.

The sample holds a few counts of this clone. CDR3 sequence reads: CASSLGRERNEQFF. The CDR3, as DNA: TGCGCCAGCAGCTTGGGGAGGGAAAGGAATGAGCAGTTCTTC. The chain employs TRBV5-1 and TRBJ2-1, with D perhaps matching TRBD2 (6 bases). The germline gives CDR1 SGHRS, CDR2 YFSETQ. CDR3 length equals 14 residues. V lost 0 bases to trimming and J lost 7 bases, with 11 bases between them.

This clone was seen many times. This rearrangement joins TRBV5-3 to TRBJ2-7; D is undetermined. TRBV5-3 carries the ORF label, with uncertain function. The CDR3 covers 14 residues. Trimming pared 0 bases from V and 6 bases from J, leaving 13 bases between. The CDR3 loop reads CARSLAFIAGEQYF. The CDR3 nucleotides read TGTGCCAGAAGCTTGGCCTTTATCGCAGGCGAGCAGTACTTC.